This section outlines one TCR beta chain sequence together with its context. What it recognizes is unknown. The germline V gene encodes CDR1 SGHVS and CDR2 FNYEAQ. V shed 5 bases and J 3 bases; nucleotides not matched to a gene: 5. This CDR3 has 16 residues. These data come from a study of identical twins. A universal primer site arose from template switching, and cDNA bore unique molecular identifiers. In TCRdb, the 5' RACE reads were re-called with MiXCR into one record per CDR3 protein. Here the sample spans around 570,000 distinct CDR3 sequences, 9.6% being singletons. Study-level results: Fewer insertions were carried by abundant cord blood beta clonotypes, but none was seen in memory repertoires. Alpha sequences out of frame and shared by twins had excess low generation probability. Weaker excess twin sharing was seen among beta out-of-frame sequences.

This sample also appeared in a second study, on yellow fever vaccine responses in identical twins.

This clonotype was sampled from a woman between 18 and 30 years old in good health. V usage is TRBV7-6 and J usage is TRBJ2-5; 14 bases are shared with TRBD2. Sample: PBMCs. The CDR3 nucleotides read TGTGCCAGCAGCCCGACTAGCGGGAGGGCCGAAGAGACCCAGTACTTC. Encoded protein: CASSPTSGRAEETQYF.